This TCR beta chain was sequenced in a study of blood T cell repertoires in COVID-19. The CDR3 spans 15 residues. V was pared by 7 bases and J by 0 bases, with 10 bases between. Germline CDR1 MRHNA, CDR2 SNTAGT. Produced via immunoSEQ multiplex PCR; TCRdb's table is partial and in-frame only. The repertoire holds tens of thousands of clones, with around 86% as singletons. This chain joins TRBV6-4 and TRBJ2-6; D unresolved. Sequenced material: peripheral blood. The sequence was collected from a man of 80 years or more with acute or convalescent COVID-19. The CDR3 coding sequence is TGTGCCAGCACCCGTACAGCCTCTGGGGCCAACGTCCTGACTTTC. Translated: CASTRTASGANVLTF.